Each of the 4 T cell receptor beta chains below was sequenced from the same sample in a study of T-cell reconstitution after alpha-beta-depleted transplantation in children. Unique molecular identifiers were built into the TCRbeta library. One entry per CDR3 protein results from TCRdb running MiXCR on the PCR reads. The table includes fewer than 400,000 distinct CDR3 sequences, 23% detected once. Source: PBMCs, mostly from graft donor cells, taken 180 days after TCRalphabeta/CD19-depleted stem cell transplant. These receptor sequences come from a male patient aged 10 to 17 who had a stem cell transplant for acute lymphoblastic leukemia, so the T cells may come from the graft donor.

The chain has TRBV7-2 and TRBJ2-2; D is tentatively TRBD1 or TRBD2 (5 bases each). Germline-derived CDR1 and CDR2 are SGHTA and FQGNSA. Trimming removed 4 bases from V and 6 bases from J, with 18 bases in between. The CDR3 runs 16 residues. The CDR3 nucleotides read TGTGCCAGCAGCTCCCCACCATTTAGGGGAGCCGGGGAGCTGTTTTTT. Translation gives CASSSPPFRGAGELFF.

A few counts support this clonotype. The CDR3 reads CASSFGNYEAFF. CDR3 bases: TGTGCCAGCAGTTTTGGGAATTATGAAGCTTTCTTT. The V call is TRBV12-3 or TRBV12-4, the J call TRBJ1-1; D is undetermined. This CDR3 is built from 12 residues. Trimming removed 3 bases from V and 7 bases from J, with 9 bases in between.

Note on this clonotype: The junction shows a germline mismatch at one end, possibly a read error. This chain links TRBV10-2 with TRBJ2-1; D perhaps matches TRBD2 (7 bases). The CDR3 covers 16 residues. CDR1 is WSHSY, CDR2 SAAADI, per germline. CDR3: CACSQDLGGLYNEQFF. For the CDR3, the DNA is TGTGCCTGCTCCCAAGATTTGGGGGGGCTTTACAATGAGCAGTTCTTC.

The chain links TRBV20-1 to TRBJ1-1, with 7 bases fitting TRBD1. The junction had 6 bases not matched to a gene; V was cut back by 1 base and J by 7 bases. From germline, CDR1 is DFQATT and CDR2 SNEGSKA (reference sequence). The CDR3 loop spans 13 amino acids. The CDR3 protein is CSARVQGEGEAFF. The CDR3 region has the DNA TGCAGTGCTAGAGTTCAGGGGGAGGGTGAAGCTTTCTTT.